This T cell receptor beta chain was sequenced during a study of regulatory T cells in long-lasting Graves disease. A word on this clonotype: A far larger clone is just one base off, so this is likely a read error.

Time point of the sample: newly diagnosed GD, antithyroid drugs for less than 3 months. RNA extracted from PBMCs served as the sequencing template. Building of the TCR beta libraries involved iRepertoire HTBI primers and Arm-PCR of CDR3 regions. MiXCR, run by TCRdb on the multiplex PCR reads, gives a single entry per CDR3 protein. The data hold fewer than 400,000 distinct CDR3 sequences, with approximately 20% observed a single time. The CDR3 runs to 10 residues. Germline CDR1 and CDR2: SQVTM and ANQGSEA. The source was peripheral blood mononuclear cells (PBMCs), collected at new diagnosis, from a patient treated with antithyroid drugs. This receptor was obtained from a female donor with Graves disease. The chain has TRBV29-1 and TRBJ2-4; D is ambiguous. CDR3 residues: CSVDASELFF. CDR3 DNA sequence: TGCAGCGTTGATGCAAGTGAGCTGTTCTTC.